This T cell receptor (beta chain) was sequenced in a study of blood T cell repertoires in COVID-19. The overall study: The samples span acute and convalescent COVID-19 from the United States, Italy and Spain. Sources were T cells, B-cell-depleted T cells, or PBMCs; the material itself was cDNA or gDNA.

Methods used by the authors: Nucleated cell number was recorded as an estimate derived from reference gene primer amplification. Only in-frame clones appear in the TCRdb table, and some are missing; sequencing was by immunoSEQ multiplex PCR. That table is the source of V, J and clone size, and D and trimming were worked out from the DNA. Of approximately 100,000 clones listed, around nine tenths were seen once; the top ten hold around a tenth. The CDR3 length is 16 residues. Germline CDR1 LNHDA, CDR2 SQIVND (reference sequence). The V gene lost 3 bases and the J gene lost 2 bases, with 14 bases spanning the gap.

The origin of this receptor is a man in his fifties or sixties with acute or convalescent COVID-19. The specimen was peripheral blood. This chain joins TRBV19 and TRBJ2-1, with D maybe TRBD2 (5 bases). The CDR3 DNA reads as TGTGCCAGTAGTATCCCCACTAGTCGACCCTACAATGAGCAGTTCTTC. This codes for CASSIPTSRPYNEQFF.